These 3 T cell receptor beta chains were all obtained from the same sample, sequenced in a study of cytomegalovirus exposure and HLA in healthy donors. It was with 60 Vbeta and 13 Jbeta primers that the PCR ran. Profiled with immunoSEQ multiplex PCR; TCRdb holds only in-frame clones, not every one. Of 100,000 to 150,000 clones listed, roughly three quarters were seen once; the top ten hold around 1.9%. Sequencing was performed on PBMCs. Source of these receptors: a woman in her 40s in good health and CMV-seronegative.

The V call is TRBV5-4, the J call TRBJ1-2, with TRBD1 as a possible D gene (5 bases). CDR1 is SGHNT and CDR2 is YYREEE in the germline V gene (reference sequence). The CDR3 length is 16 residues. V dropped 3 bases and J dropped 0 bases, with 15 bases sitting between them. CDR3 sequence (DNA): TGTGCCAGCAGCTGGGGGGGTGCAGGAACTAACTATGGCTACACCTTC. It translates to CASSWGGAGTNYGYTF.

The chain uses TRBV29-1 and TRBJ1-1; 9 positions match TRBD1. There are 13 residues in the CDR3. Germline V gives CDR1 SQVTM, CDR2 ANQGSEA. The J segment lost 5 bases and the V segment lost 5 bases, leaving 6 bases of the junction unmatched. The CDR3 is CSVSDRGGTEAFF. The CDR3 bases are TGCAGCGTTTCGGACAGGGGAGGGACTGAAGCTTTCTTT.

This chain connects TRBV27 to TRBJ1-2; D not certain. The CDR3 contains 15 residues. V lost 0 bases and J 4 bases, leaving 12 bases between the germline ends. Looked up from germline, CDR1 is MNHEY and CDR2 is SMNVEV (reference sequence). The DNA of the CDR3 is TGTGCCAGCAGTTTATCGAGAAGCGGAATCTATGGCTACACCTTC. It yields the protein CASSLSRSGIYGYTF.